One sample yielded the 26 T cell receptor beta chains listed below, sequenced in a study of T cell repertoires in cytomegalovirus infection. These TCRs are of unknown antigen specificity. MiXCR, applied by TCRdb to the reads, yields one record per CDR3 protein. There are 80,000 or so distinct CDR3 sequences in the sample; 35% to 45% occur only once, and roughly 93% lies in the top ten. Here the sequenced sample was CD8+ T cells from cultured PBMCs, taken from culture after CMV antigen stimulation. Receptors originate from a human donor in good health (CMV status not recorded). Some clones in this sample may be carry-over from other donors' samples.

This clonotype was counted many times. The gene calls are TRBV2 and TRBJ1-5, with 8 bases identical to TRBD1. The germline V gene encodes CDR1 SNHLY and CDR2 FYNNEI. This CDR3 is 18 amino acids long. V lost 7 bases, J lost 3 bases, and 17 bases stayed unmatched. The CDR3 DNA sequence: TGTGCCAGCACTGCCGACAGGGGACTAACTCTGAACAATCAGCCCCAGCATTTT. Its translation is CASTADRGLTLNNQPQHF.

This clonotype was detected only a few times. The genes are TRBV19 and TRBJ2-7; 7 bases fit TRBD1. Germline V gives CDR1 LNHDA, CDR2 SQIVND (reference sequence). CDR3 length: 13 residues. V dropped 9 bases and J dropped 2; count of bases not matched to a gene: 7. The DNA of the CDR3 is TGTGCCAGCACCGGGACAGACCCCTACGAGCAGTACTTC. Its protein product is CASTGTDPYEQYF.

The chain recombines TRBV10-3 with TRBJ1-3; D is possibly TRBD1 (5 bases). CDR3 length: 15 amino acids. The germline V gene encodes CDR1 ENHRY and CDR2 SYGVKD. V was cut by 3 bases and J by 1 base, with 10 bases left in between. The CDR3 region has the DNA TGTGCCATCAGTGATTCCCAGGGTTCTGGAAACACCATATATTTT. It yields the protein CAISDSQGSGNTIYF.

This clonotype was detected ten times or more. This chain connects TRBV7-9 to TRBJ1-1; 11 positions match TRBD1. Germline values: CDR1 SEHNR, CDR2 FQNEAQ (reference sequence). J gave up 1 base and V 5 bases, and 9 bases lay outside the gene matches. The length of the CDR3 is 17 residues. The CDR3 DNA reads TGTGCCAGCAGCCCCACGTGGGACAGGGGGTCGAACACTGAAGCTTTCTTT. Protein: CASSPTWDRGSNTEAFF.

CDR3 protein: CASSRDSYEQYF. In DNA form, the CDR3 reads TGTGCCAGCAGTAGAGACAGCTACGAGCAGTACTTC. The rearrangement links TRBV6-5 to TRBJ2-7; D possibly corresponds to TRBD1 (5 bases). V lost 5 bases and J 3 bases, leaving 8 bases between the germline ends. Germline V gene lookup returns CDR1 MNHEY and CDR2 SVGAGI. This CDR3 has 12 residues.

The J gene is TRBJ1-1, the V gene TRBV5-1; 8 bases map to TRBD1. Germline V lookup: CDR1 SGHRS, CDR2 YFSETQ. This CDR3 has 13 residues. The junction had 2 bases not matched to a gene; V was cut back by 4 bases and J by 3 bases. The CDR3: CASSLRGHTEAFF. For the CDR3, the DNA is TGCGCCAGCAGCCTCAGGGGGCACACTGAAGCTTTCTTT.

The chain carries TRBV7-9 and TRBJ2-3, with 9 bases that match TRBD2. V was clipped by 5 bases and J by 4 bases; unmatched bases: 10. Germline CDR1 is SEHNR and CDR2 is FQNEAQ (reference sequence). The CDR3 has 16 residues. The CDR3 here is CASSPTGGGGADTQYF. The CDR3 bases are TGTGCCAGCAGCCCAACGGGCGGCGGGGGGGCAGATACGCAGTATTTT.

The chain uses TRBV27 and TRBJ1-2, with unresolved D. Looked up from germline, CDR1 is MNHEY and CDR2 is SMNVEV (reference sequence). The length of the CDR3 is 13 residues. Trimming shortened V by 3 bases and J by 0 bases, and 5 bases separated the two germline ends. CDR3 region: CASSLTPNYGYTF. DNA of the CDR3: TGTGCCAGCAGTTTGACCCCTAACTATGGCTACACCTTC.

V is TRBV10-3 and J is TRBJ1-2; no clear D. Germline-derived CDR1 and CDR2 are ENHRY and SYGVKD. Trimming shortened V by 3 bases and J by 8 bases, and 19 bases separated the two germline ends. The CDR3 loop spans 15 amino acids. CDR3 region: CAISDPDVWRHGYTF. CDR3 nucleotides: TGTGCCATCAGTGACCCCGACGTCTGGAGGCACGGCTACACCTTC.

V gene TRBV7-6 combines with J gene TRBJ2-3; D unclear. Deletions cut 7 bases from V and 7 bases from J, with 9 bases between. Germline V gene sequence: CDR1 SGHVS, CDR2 FNYEAQ. This CDR3 has 11 amino acids. The chain's CDR3 is CASNPRYTQYF. The CDR3 DNA follows: TGTGCCAGCAACCCCCGGTATACGCAGTATTTT. The variable domain in full, completed from reference TRBV7-6 and TRBJ2-3, reads GAGVSQSPRYKVTKRGQDVALRCDPISGHVSLYWYRQALGQGPEFLTYFNYEAQQDKSGLPNDRFSAERPEGSISTLTIQRTEQRDSAMYRCASNPRYTQYFGPGTRLTVL.

This clonotype is categorized as medium-sized (0.01 to 0.1%). CDR3 bases: TGTGCCAGCAGCTCCATAATTGGACCCGGGGATGAGCAGTTCTTC. The encoded protein is CASSSIIGPGDEQFF. This sequence joins TRBV7-8 and TRBJ2-1; possible D gene TRBD2, 5 bases. The CDR3 extends over 15 amino acids. CDR1 is SGHVS, CDR2 FQNEAQ, per germline. Deletions cut 4 bases from V and 8 bases from J, with 18 bases between.

The gene calls are TRBV25-1 and TRBJ1-4, with D unresolved. From germline, CDR1 is MGHDK and CDR2 SYGVNS. This CDR3 has 12 amino acids. Trimming left V 2 bases short and J 12 bases short, with 10 bases between. CDR3 in DNA: TGTGCCAGCAGTGAAGTGGGTGGGCAACTGTTTTTT. Encoded protein: CASSEVGGQLFF.

The chain has TRBV28 and TRBJ1-6, with no clear D. V gave up 5 bases and J gave up 0 bases, with 2 bases separating them. The V gene's germline CDR1 is MDHEN and CDR2 SYDVKM. The CDR3 is made up of 13 amino acids. CDR3 DNA sequence: TGTGCCAGCAGTAACTCCTATAATTCACCCCTCCACTTT. This sequence encodes CASSNSYNSPLHF. Using reference TRBV28 and TRBJ1-6 for the parts outside the CDR3, the full variable domain is DVKVTQSSRYLVKRTGEKVFLECVQDMDHENMFWYRQDPGLGLRLIYFSYDVKMKEKGDIPEGYSVSREKKERFSLILESASTNQTSMYLCASSNSYNSPLHFGNGTRLTVT.

In this sample, this clonotype turned up a few times. CDR3 nucleotides: TGTGCCAGCAGCTTCGGACGGGAAGCTTTCTTT. It yields the protein CASSFGREAFF. J is TRBJ1-1 and V is TRBV7-2; no clear D gene. V was clipped by 3 bases and J by 8 bases, with 7 bases between them. The CDR3 length is 11 residues. Germline V CDR1 and CDR2: SGHTA, FQGNSA.

CDR3 protein: CASSLDRGGLETQYF. The CDR3 DNA is TGCGCCAGCAGCTTGGATCGTGGGGGGCTGGAGACCCAGTACTTC. The chain employs TRBV5-1 and TRBJ2-5; D tentatively reads TRBD1 or TRBD2 (6 bases each). V was pared by 0 bases and J by 5 bases, with 14 bases between. CDR3 length: 15 amino acids. From germline, CDR1 is SGHRS and CDR2 YFSETQ.

This clonotype was recorded a few times. The genes are TRBV27 and TRBJ1-1; D gene uncertain. The germline CDR1 and CDR2 sequences are MNHEY and SMNVEV (reference sequence). The V end was cut by 5 bases, the J end by 1 base, with 8 bases between. This CDR3 spans 13 amino acids. The CDR3 reads CASSLQGNTEAFF. The CDR3 coding sequence is TGTGCCAGCAGTCTCCAAGGGAACACTGAAGCTTTCTTT.

The chain links TRBV6-5 to TRBJ1-1, with a weak D call TRBD1 (5 bases). The ends were cut back, 0 bases at V and 4 bases at J, with 12 bases in the middle. CDR1 and CDR2 from the germline V gene are MNHEY and SVGAGI. This CDR3 comprises 15 residues. CDR3 region: CASSYSITGSTEAFF. The CDR3 nucleotides are TGTGCCAGCAGTTACTCGATTACAGGATCCACTGAAGCTTTCTTT.

The rearrangement joins TRBV29-1 to TRBJ2-7; possible D gene TRBD1, 7 bases. Germline V gene sequence: CDR1 SQVTM, CDR2 ANQGSEA. The V and J ends lost 6 bases and 3 bases respectively, with 15 bases between them. The CDR3 runs 13 residues. The CDR3: CSVANRGGYEQYF. CDR3 coding DNA: TGCAGCGTGGCAAACAGGGGAGGCTACGAGCAGTACTTC.

The chain joins TRBV4-1 to TRBJ2-1, with TRBD2 as a possible D gene (7 bases). The CDR3 runs 15 residues. Trimming took 6 bases from V and 7 from J, leaving 19 bases between them. Germline V CDR1 and CDR2: MGHRA, YSYEKL. The CDR3 loop reads CASSQAGGPRNEQFF. The CDR3 nucleotides read TGCGCCAGCAGTCAGGCCGGGGGGCCTCGGAATGAGCAGTTCTTC.

V gene TRBV29-1 combines with J gene TRBJ2-1; 9 bases are shared with TRBD1. CDR1 is SQVTM and CDR2 is ANQGSEA in the germline V gene. The length of the CDR3 is 16 residues. V trimming: 7 bases; J trimming: 5 bases; junction bases outside the gene matches: 15. CDR3 DNA: TGCAGCGGTGTCCCGGGACAGGGACCTCGAAACAATGAGCAGTTCTTC. This sequence encodes CSGVPGQGPRNNEQFF.

This clonotype was counted a few times. The J gene is TRBJ2-7, the V gene TRBV6-5; 9 positions agree with TRBD2. This CDR3 comprises 13 residues. The germline gives CDR1 MNHEY, CDR2 SVGAGI. V lost 2 bases and J lost 6; bases outside the gene matches: 2. The DNA of the CDR3 is TGTGCCAGCAGTTACGCGGGGGGGAGCGAGCAGTACTTC. Its translation is CASSYAGGSEQYF.

This clonotype was seen only a few times. V and J are TRBV11-2 and TRBJ2-1; 9 bases align to TRBD2. This CDR3 is 16 amino acids long. V was pared by 5 bases and J by 1 base, with 6 bases of the junction left unmatched. Germline V lookup: CDR1 SGHAT, CDR2 FQNNGV. The CDR3 region is CASSQTSGQSYNEQFF. The CDR3 DNA reads TGTGCCAGCAGCCAGACTAGCGGACAGTCCTACAATGAGCAGTTCTTC.

The gene calls are TRBV6-5 and TRBJ2-1, with 9 bases lining up with TRBD2. The CDR3 is 15 amino acids. Germline V gene lookup returns CDR1 MNHEY and CDR2 SVGAGI. Germline trimming cut 2 bases from V and 7 bases from J; bases unmatched to any gene: 6. The CDR3 is CASSYGGGAFNEQFF. The DNA for the CDR3 is TGTGCCAGCAGTTACGGCGGGGGGGCCTTTAATGAGCAGTTCTTC.

This clonotype was observed a few times. The chain has TRBV7-9 and TRBJ1-2, with unresolved D. The CDR3 length is 13 residues. Germline V gives CDR1 SEHNR, CDR2 FQNEAQ (reference sequence). Between the trimmed V and J ends, which lost 7 bases and 6 bases, there was a span of 15 bases. DNA of the CDR3: TGTGCCAGCACACTAACAGTTGGCCATGGCTACACCTTC. This gives the protein CASTLTVGHGYTF.

This rearrangement joins TRBV20-1 to TRBJ2-7; TRBD1 matches 10 bases. Germline assignment: CDR1 DFQATT and CDR2 SNEGSKA (reference sequence). V lost 5 bases and J lost 0; bases outside the gene matches: 10. The CDR3 runs to 16 residues. DNA of the CDR3: TGCAGTGCTCCCGACCGGACAGGGGGAGCCTCCTACGAGCAGTACTTC. It yields the protein CSAPDRTGGASYEQYF.

The V gene is TRBV2, the J gene TRBJ2-2, with TRBD2 matching over 16 bases. The length of the CDR3 is 20 residues. Losses at the gene ends were 1 base for V and 5 bases for J; bases not matched to a gene: 10. CDR1 is SNHLY and CDR2 is FYNNEI in the germline V gene. In DNA, the CDR3 is TGTGCCAGCAGTGAAGATAAGCCGGGACTAGCGGGGGGGCCGACCGGGGAGCTGTTTTTT. Translation gives CASSEDKPGLAGGPTGELFF.